Listed here are 20 T cell receptor beta chains from one sample, sequenced in a study of graft-versus-host responses after intestinal transplantation. Produced via immunoSEQ multiplex PCR; TCRdb's table is partial and in-frame only. This sample has some 9,600 clones, with around 89% found just once. This specimen consisted of PBMCs, obtained 242 days after intestinal transplant. These receptors were obtained from a human patient who received an intestinal transplant, so some T cells may come from the graft donor.

The chain uses TRBV6-6 and TRBJ1-3; D possibly corresponds to TRBD1 (5 bases). V was trimmed by 7 bases and J by 0 bases, leaving 16 bases between them. Germline-derived CDR1 and CDR2 are MNHNY and SVGAGI (reference sequence). The CDR3 is made up of 16 amino acids. The CDR3: CASNEAGPLSGNTIYF. The CDR3 DNA is TGTGCCAGCAACGAGGCGGGGCCCCTCTCTGGAAACACCATATATTTT.

CDR3 nucleotides: TGTGCCAGCAGTTTGAGGTCGGGGGCCGAGCAGTTCTTC. Its translation is CASSLRSGAEQFF. The chain uses TRBV27 and TRBJ2-1; the D call may be TRBD1 or TRBD2 (6 bases each). V was trimmed by 3 bases and J by 10 bases, leaving 13 bases between them. Germline lookup yields CDR1 MNHEY and CDR2 SMNVEV (reference sequence). The CDR3 covers 13 residues.

This chain joins TRBV5-4 and TRBJ1-3, with 9 bases fitting TRBD1. CDR3 size: 15 residues. V dropped 5 bases and J dropped 3; count of bases not matched to a gene: 6. The germline gives CDR1 SGHNT, CDR2 YYREEE (reference sequence). The CDR3 sequence is CASRSQGAGGNTIYF. CDR3 sequence (DNA): TGTGCCAGCAGATCACAGGGGGCAGGTGGAAACACCATATATTTT.

The CDR3 is CASSITSGSNEQFF. Here the CDR3 DNA reads TGTGCCAGTAGTATAACTAGCGGGAGTAATGAGCAGTTCTTC. The V gene is TRBV19, the J gene TRBJ2-1; 11 bases align to TRBD2. The V gene's germline CDR1 is LNHDA and CDR2 SQIVND (reference sequence). V trimming: 2 bases; J trimming: 7 bases; junction bases outside the gene matches: 1. CDR3 length: 14 residues.

The J gene is TRBJ2-3, the V gene TRBV6-1; no clear D gene. Trimming cost V 5 bases and J 2 bases, with 8 bases left between them. Germline V CDR1 and CDR2: MNHNS, SASEGT. The CDR3 is made up of 13 amino acids. The CDR3 loop is CASSFLITDTQYF. The DNA of the CDR3 is TGTGCCAGCAGTTTTCTCATCACAGATACGCAGTATTTT.

This chain uses TRBV4-3 with TRBJ2-2; possibly TRBD1 for D (6 bases). The CDR3 loop spans 15 amino acids. Trimming pared 4 bases from V and 5 bases from J, leaving 14 bases between. CDR1 is LGHNA, CDR2 YSLEER, per germline. In DNA form, the CDR3 reads TGCGCCAGCAGCCCGTTGGTTAGGGGGACCGGGGAGCTGTTTTTT. Its protein is CASSPLVRGTGELFF.

V gene TRBV25-1 combines with J gene TRBJ1-6; D is uncertain. The CDR3 loop spans 13 amino acids. CDR1 and CDR2 from the germline V gene are MGHDK and SYGVNS. Trimming stripped 6 bases from V and 8 bases from J, with 11 bases between. CDR3 nucleotide sequence: TGTGCCAGCAGACGAGACACCGATTCACCCCTCCACTTT. Its protein product is CASRRDTDSPLHF.

The chain is built from TRBV7-8 and TRBJ2-1, with 13 bases lining up with TRBD2. With 6 bases clipped from V and 9 bases from J, the junction kept 5 bases outside the gene matches. Germline V gene lookup returns CDR1 SGHVS and CDR2 FQNEAQ. The CDR3 sequence is 14 residues long. The CDR3 DNA follows: TGTGCCAGCAGTTTACTAGCGGGAGGGCGTGAGCAGTTCTTC. Encoded protein: CASSLLAGGREQFF.

This chain uses TRBV7-9 with TRBJ2-1; D is uncertain. V was shortened by 1 base and J by 6 bases, with 10 bases between the two germline ends. The CDR3 covers 14 residues. Germline CDR1 SEHNR, CDR2 FQNEAQ (reference sequence). CDR3 sequence: CASSLELAPNEQFF. CDR3 bases: TGTGCCAGCAGCTTAGAACTTGCACCCAATGAGCAGTTCTTC.

V usage is TRBV19 and J usage is TRBJ1-6, with a tentative D call TRBD1 (5 bases). CDR3 length: 12 amino acids. With 11 bases removed from V and 10 bases from J, the gap between germline ends came to 15 bases. Per the germline V gene, CDR1 is LNHDA and CDR2 is SQIVND (reference sequence). The CDR3 coding sequence is TGTGCCGCGGGGGATGCGGGGTCACCCCTCCACTTT. This translates into CAAGDAGSPLHF.

This chain connects TRBV19 to TRBJ2-7; no definite D call. Trimming shortened V by 7 bases and J by 6 bases, and 4 bases separated the two germline ends. This CDR3 has 9 residues. Per the germline V gene, CDR1 is LNHDA and CDR2 is SQIVND (reference sequence). The CDR3: CASMGEQYF. The CDR3 nucleotides read TGTGCCAGTATGGGCGAGCAGTACTTC.

The chain couples TRBV4-3 to TRBJ1-1; no reliable D call. V was pared by 3 bases and J by 1 base, with 12 bases between. Germline CDR1 and CDR2: LGHNA and YSLEER. The CDR3 is 15 amino acids. The CDR3 bases are TGCGCCAGCAGCCAGGCCCCGTGGCAGAACACTGAAGCTTTCTTT. The encoded protein is CASSQAPWQNTEAFF.

Comments on this clone: The DNA is left out, because the CDR3 cannot be placed on it with certainty; the CDR3 is given as TCRdb lists it. The chain has TRBV27 and TRBJ2-1; TRBD2, the table's D call, was not compared with the DNA. With termini counted, the CDR3 has 18 amino acids. Germline V gene lookup returns CDR1 MNHEY and CDR2 SMNVEV (reference sequence). The CDR3 loop reads CASSTSELAGANYNEQFF.

The chain carries TRBV10-2 and TRBJ1-6; D not resolved. The CDR3 extends over 16 amino acids. V was shortened by 5 bases and J by 2 bases, with 13 bases between the two germline ends. Germline CDR1 reads WSHSY; CDR2 reads SAAADI. DNA of the CDR3: TGCGCCAGCAGTCCTTGGGGAGGCCCCTATAATTCACCCCTCCACTTT. It is translated as CASSPWGGPYNSPLHF.

This clone has just a few counts. The J gene is TRBJ1-1, the V gene TRBV23-1, with D unresolved. TRBV23-1 is an ORF; its function is uncertain. CDR3 size: 12 residues. Trimming stripped 8 bases from V and 7 bases from J, with 14 bases between. This CDR3 is CASQNRVDEAFF. CDR3 sequence (DNA): TGCGCCAGCCAAAACCGGGTGGATGAAGCTTTCTTT.

The genes are TRBV28 and TRBJ2-3, with unresolved D. Germline V CDR1 and CDR2: MDHEN, SYDVKM. The CDR3 has 13 amino acids. V lost 5 bases and J lost 3, with 9 bases in between. CDR3 bases: TGTGCCAGCAGTGGTGTGGGGACAGATACGCAGTATTTT. Amino acid sequence: CASSGVGTDTQYF. The whole variable domain, remainder taken from reference TRBV28 and TRBJ2-3, is DVKVTQSSRYLVKRTGEKVFLECVQDMDHENMFWYRQDPGLGLRLIYFSYDVKMKEKGDIPEGYSVSREKKERFSLILESASTNQTSMYLCASSGVGTDTQYFGPGTRLTVL.

This rearrangement joins TRBV2 to TRBJ1-4, with 7 positions matching TRBD1. The CDR3 is made up of 15 amino acids. Unmatched junction bases numbered 3, after V lost 5 bases and J lost 0 bases. Germline V gene data show CDR1 as SNHLY and CDR2 as FYNNEI. DNA for the CDR3: TGTGCCAGCAGTTCGGACAGGACAACTAATGAAAAACTGTTTTTT. Its protein product is CASSSDRTTNEKLFF. The full variable domain, rest sourced from reference TRBV2 and TRBJ1-4, is EPEVTQTPSHQVTQMGQEVILRCVPISNHLYFYWYRQILGQKVEFLVSFYNNEISEKSEIFDDQFSVERPDGSNFTLKIRSTKLEDSAMYFCASSSDRTTNEKLFFGSGTQLSVL.

J is TRBJ2-7 and V is TRBV10-1; 9 nucleotides match TRBD2. The germline CDR1 and CDR2 sequences are WNHNN and SYGVQD (reference sequence). Trimming removed 8 bases from V and 6 bases from J; junction bases left unmatched: 14. This CDR3 has 15 residues. The CDR3 DNA is TGCGCCAGCCGTCCTAGGCGGGAGGGCCTTAGCGAGCAGTACTTC. Its protein is CASRPRREGLSEQYF.

The chain uses TRBV28 and TRBJ2-2; no clear D gene. Germline CDR1 and CDR2: MDHEN and SYDVKM. The CDR3 sequence is 13 residues long. V was cut by 7 bases and J by 4 bases, with 10 bases left in between. CDR3 sequence reads: CASIRESTGELFF. DNA of the CDR3: TGTGCCAGCATAAGGGAAAGCACCGGGGAGCTGTTTTTT.

The rearrangement uses TRBV5-4 and TRBJ2-7, with D possibly TRBD1 on 5 matching bases. CDR3 length: 15 amino acids. The V end lost 0 bases, the J end lost 6 bases, and 16 bases lay between the germline ends. The germline V gene has CDR1 SGHNT and CDR2 YYREEE (reference sequence). The CDR3 sequence is CASSLGRARAGEQYF. CDR3 DNA sequence: TGTGCCAGCAGCTTGGGCCGGGCCAGGGCAGGCGAGCAGTACTTC. The full variable domain, with the rest looked up from reference TRBV5-4 and TRBJ2-7, is ETGVTQSPTHLIKTRGQQVTLRCSSQSGHNTVSWYQQALGQGPQFIFQYYREEENGRGNFPPRFSGLQFPNYSSELNVNALELDDSALYLCASSLGRARAGEQYFGPGTRLTVT.